The sequence of this TCR beta chain was determined in a study of T cell responses to AZD1222 COVID-19 vaccine. Broader study findings: After the peak T cell response, and only then, were repertoires sampled. The span of vaccine-associated CD4 TCRs extended across spike, with dominance at 160-218 and 743-854.

The method was immunoSEQ multiplex PCR; TCRdb's version includes in-frame clones alone and lacks a portion of them. The sample holds roughly 53,000 clones, less than 85% seen once. Trimming removed 5 bases at V and 1 base at J, with 17 bases between. This CDR3 spans 16 amino acids. Germline V gives CDR1 SGHAT, CDR2 FQNNGV. Worth noting for this clone: Its antigen is unidentified.

This specimen consisted of peripheral blood, obtained on day 0 of AZD1222 vaccination. This sequence was found in an adult in good health. This sequence joins TRBV11-2 and TRBJ1-1, with D perhaps matching TRBD1 (5 bases). As DNA, the CDR3 is TGTGCCAGCAGCCACGGACACGCAGATAAGAACACTGAAGCTTTCTTT. Protein product: CASSHGHADKNTEAFF.